This is a list of T cell receptor beta chains from one sample in a study of blood T cell repertoires in COVID-19. TCRdb's table, derived via immunoSEQ multiplex PCR, lists solely in-frame clones and lacks some. The table lists roughly 99,000 clones, 84% of them singletons. Sequencing used peripheral blood. All receptors come from a human donor in a cohort sampled during active COVID-19. Both conserved end residues are part of each CDR3. The D gene is left open where the match is weak. Clone size appears in some rows only: once, few, many, or a class for an expanded clone.

CASSSLAGGGQETQYF	TGCGCCAGCAGCTCCCTCGCGGGAGGGGGGCAAGAGACCCAGTACTTC	TRBV5-1	TRBJ2-5	TRBD2	.
CASSSSLYNEQFF	TGTGCCAGCTCCTCGTCTTTGTACAATGAGCAGTTCTTC	TRBV18	TRBJ2-1	.	.
CASWGQNSGNTIYF	TGTGCCTCCTGGGGACAAAACTCTGGAAACACCATATATTTT	TRBV27	TRBJ1-3	.	.
CASSYQRGGDSGNTIYF	TGTGCCAGCAGCTACCAACGGGGGGGGGACTCTGGAAACACCATATATTTT	TRBV7-2	TRBJ1-3	.	once
CASSLTSSGYEQYF	TGTGCCAGCAGTCTTACCTCTAGCGGCTACGAGCAGTACTTC	TRBV7-2	TRBJ2-7	TRBD2	.
CASSVGGPPNEKLFF	TGTGCCAGCAGCGTAGGAGGCCCCCCGAATGAAAAACTGTTTTTT	TRBV9	TRBJ1-4	.	.
CAISVDRANEKLFF	TGTGCCATCAGTGTAGACAGAGCTAATGAAAAACTGTTTTTT	TRBV10-3	TRBJ1-4	.	.
CASRHRQGTPPYNEQFF	TGTGCCAGCAGACACCGACAGGGGACGCCTCCCTACAATGAGCAGTTCTTC	TRBV27	TRBJ2-1	TRBD1	.
CASSRTGVVTEAFF	TGTGCCAGCAGCCGGACAGGGGTGGTAACTGAAGCTTTCTTT	TRBV6-6	TRBJ1-1	TRBD1	.
CATSDPTQGLNEQFF	TGTGCCACCAGTGATCCGACCCAGGGACTCAATGAGCAGTTCTTC	TRBV24-1	TRBJ2-1	.	.
CASSQGTTSNQPQHF	TGTGCCAGCAGCCAAGGGACTACTAGCAATCAGCCCCAGCATTTT	TRBV3-1/TRBV3-2	TRBJ1-5	.	.
CASSDFPIPGVNEKLFF	TGTGCCAGCAGTGACTTTCCGATTCCCGGGGTTAATGAAAAACTGTTTTTT	TRBV6-1	TRBJ1-4	.	.
CATGFSGSKTQYF	TGTGCCACTGGCTTTAGCGGGAGCAAGACCCAGTACTTC	TRBV24-1	TRBJ2-5	TRBD2	.
CASSSPRTSGQETQYF	TGTGCCAGCAGTTCTCCGAGGACTAGCGGCCAAGAGACCCAGTACTTC	TRBV6-5	TRBJ2-5	TRBD2	.
CASSLNSGQLYNEQFF	TGTGCCAGCAGCTTAAACTCGGGACAGCTCTACAATGAGCAGTTCTTC	TRBV7-3	TRBJ2-1	TRBD1	.
CASSASFGVNEQFF	TGTGCCAGCAGCGCCTCGTTCGGGGTCAATGAGCAGTTCTTC	TRBV5-4	TRBJ2-1	.	.
CASSLTGGYSYNEQFF	TGTGCCAGCAGCTTAACGGGGGGGTACTCCTACAATGAGCAGTTCTTC	TRBV7-3	TRBJ2-1	TRBD2	once
CASRGLAGGGEQYF	TGCGCCAGCAGAGGACTAGCGGGAGGGGGTGAGCAGTACTTC	TRBV4-1	TRBJ2-7	TRBD2	few
CASSPLGAGNTIYF	TGTGCCAGCAGCCCCTTAGGGGCTGGAAACACCATATATTTT	TRBV5-6	TRBJ1-3	.	.
CASSWVTGTGNTIYF	TGTGCCAGCAGTTGGGTGACAGGGACTGGAAACACCATATATTTT	TRBV6-2/TRBV6-3	TRBJ1-3	TRBD1	.
CSVALAGRETQYF	TGCAGCGTTGCGCTAGCGGGGAGGGAGACCCAGTACTTC	TRBV29-1	TRBJ2-5	TRBD2	.
CASSSRDGPYNEQFF	TGTGCCAGCAGCTCGCGGGACGGCCCCTACAATGAGCAGTTCTTC	TRBV7-8	TRBJ2-1	.	.
CASSERTGKDRVTYEQYF	TGTGCCAGCAGTGAGCGTACGGGAAAGGACAGGGTCACGTACGAGCAGTACTTC	TRBV6-1	TRBJ2-7	TRBD1	.
CATSRDRAGVIDTQYF	TGTGCCACCAGCAGAGACCGGGCGGGAGTGATAGATACGCAGTATTTT	TRBV15	TRBJ2-3	TRBD2	.
CATSREGLAAYEQYF	TGTGCCACCAGCAGAGAGGGACTAGCGGCCTACGAGCAGTACTTC	TRBV15	TRBJ2-7	TRBD2	.
CAWSVGGYQPQHF	TGTGCCTGGAGTGTAGGGGGCTATCAGCCCCAGCATTTT	TRBV30	TRBJ1-5	TRBD1	.
CASKKGVRGEQYF	TGTGCCAGCAAGAAGGGGGTTAGGGGCGAGCAGTACTTC	TRBV27	TRBJ2-7	.	.
CASSSRLRIDGYTF	TGTGCCAGTAGCTCCCGTTTGAGGATCGATGGCTACACCTTC	TRBV19	TRBJ1-2	.	.
CASRAPASSGDTGELFF	TGTGCCAGTAGGGCCCCCGCCTCTTCAGGGGACACCGGGGAGCTGTTTTTT	TRBV19	TRBJ2-2	.	.
CASSQGATDTQYF	TGTGCCAGCAGCCAGGGGGCCACAGATACGCAGTATTTT	TRBV3-1/TRBV3-2	TRBJ2-3	.	.
CASSSGLADNEQFF	TGTGCCAGCAGCTCGGGACTAGCCGACAATGAGCAGTTCTTC	TRBV7-3	TRBJ2-1	TRBD2	.
CASSPEREGPYNEQFF	TGTGCCAGCTCACCAGAGCGGGAGGGCCCCTACAATGAGCAGTTCTTC	TRBV18	TRBJ2-1	TRBD2	.
CSVARGLEQPQHF	TGCAGCGTTGCAAGAGGATTGGAGCAGCCCCAGCATTTT	TRBV29-1	TRBJ1-5	.	.
CASSLEPGSVRSTEAFF	TGCGCCAGCAGCTTGGAGCCGGGGTCGGTTCGGAGCACTGAAGCTTTCTTT	TRBV5-1	TRBJ1-1	.	.